The 30 T cell receptor beta chains presented below share a single source sample, sequenced in a study of blood T cell repertoires in COVID-19. Measured with immunoSEQ multiplex PCR; TCRdb has only the in-frame clones, and not every one. The data show some 120,000 clones, roughly nine tenths seen once. The sequencing sample was made of peripheral blood. The receptors derive from a man over 45 with active COVID-19.

This chain joins TRBV6-5 and TRBJ2-2; the D is unclear. Between the trimmed V and J ends, which lost 4 bases and 1 base, there was a span of 10 bases. Per germline, CDR1 MNHEY and CDR2 SVGAGI. The CDR3 contains 15 residues. DNA for the CDR3: TGTGCCAGCAGTTCGAAACCAGGGAACACCGGGGAGCTGTTTTTT. Its translation is CASSSKPGNTGELFF.

The gene calls are TRBV21-1 and TRBJ1-2; the table's D call, TRBD1, has no DNA check behind it. TRBV21-1 is noted as a pseudogene. This CDR3 comprises 17 residues. CDR3 loop: CASSKALVGDRGYGYTF. The DNA of the CDR3 is TGTGCCAGCAGCAAAGCGCTCGTCGGGGACAGGGGCTATGGCTACACCTTC.

This sequence joins TRBV7-8 and TRBJ2-5, with a tentative D call TRBD1 (5 bases). The CDR3 is 14 residues long. V was pared by 2 bases and J by 4 bases, with 11 bases between. Looked up from germline, CDR1 is SGHVS and CDR2 is FQNEAQ. The DNA of the CDR3 is TGTGCCAGCAGCTTACTAGGGGTACTAGAGACCCAGTACTTC. Translated: CASSLLGVLETQYF.

CDR3: CATSPRAGREKLFF. Written as DNA, the CDR3 is TGTGCCACCAGTCCCCGGGCGGGACGTGAAAAACTGTTTTTT. The V and J genes are TRBV15 and TRBJ1-4; maybe TRBD1 (5 bases). The length of the CDR3 is 14 residues. Germline V CDR1 and CDR2: LNHNV, YYDKDF (reference sequence). V gave up 6 bases and J gave up 7 bases, with 15 bases separating them.

This clone was observed a handful of times. V and J are TRBV27 and TRBJ1-5; 9 nucleotides line up with TRBD1. Germline V gene data show CDR1 as MNHEY and CDR2 as SMNVEV (reference sequence). V lost 6 bases and J lost 4; bases outside the gene matches: 7. The CDR3 is 15 amino acids. The CDR3 nucleotides read TGTGCCAGCAGAAGCTGGGGACAGGGTAATCAGCCCCAGCATTTT. Its translation: CASRSWGQGNQPQHF.

The chain has TRBV6-5 and TRBJ1-2; 8 positions agree with TRBD1. CDR3 size: 13 residues. The J segment lost 8 bases and the V segment lost 4 bases, leaving 6 bases of the junction unmatched. Germline assignment: CDR1 MNHEY and CDR2 SVGAGI. CDR3 residues: CASSFDRGAGYTF. The CDR3 DNA reads TGTGCCAGCAGTTTCGACAGGGGCGCCGGCTACACCTTC.

V usage is TRBV25-1 and J usage is TRBJ1-1; possible D gene TRBD1, 6 bases. From germline, CDR1 is MGHDK and CDR2 SYGVNS. Between the trimmed V and J ends, which lost 3 bases and 2 bases, there was a span of 16 bases. The CDR3 is 16 residues long. The CDR3 here is CASSEISTGPNTEAFF. The CDR3 DNA reads TGTGCCAGCAGTGAGATAAGTACAGGGCCCAACACTGAAGCTTTCTTT. Supplemented by reference TRBV25-1 and TRBJ1-1, the full variable domain reads EADIYQTPRYLVIGTGKKITLECSQTMGHDKMYWYQQDPGMELHLIHYSYGVNSTEKGDLSSESTVSRIRTEHFPLTLESARPSHTSQYLCASSEISTGPNTEAFFGQGTRLTVV.

The rearrangement links TRBV11-3 to TRBJ2-1; D gene unclear. Germline assignment: CDR1 SGHNT and CDR2 YENEEA. V shed 3 bases and J shed 5 bases, with 5 bases lying between them. This CDR3 contains 12 residues. CDR3 DNA sequence: TGTGCCAGCAGCTTGTCAGACAATGAGCAGTTCTTC. Its protein product is CASSLSDNEQFF.

The rearrangement joins TRBV18 to TRBJ2-5; 14 bases match TRBD2. With V trimmed by 1 base and J by 2 bases, 3 bases remained unmatched. CDR1 and CDR2 from the germline V gene are KGHSH and LQKENI. The CDR3 runs to 17 residues. Written as DNA, the CDR3 is TGTGCCAGCTCACCACGTGGACTAGCGGGGGGACAAGAGACCCAGTACTTC. It specifies CASSPRGLAGGQETQYF.

The V call is TRBV5-6, the J call TRBJ1-1; D is uncertain. The CDR3 consists of 12 residues. The germline V gene has CDR1 SGHDT and CDR2 YYEEEE. V gave up 5 bases and J gave up 0 bases, with 5 bases separating them. CDR3 nucleotide sequence: TGTGCCAGCAGATCCATGAACACTGAAGCTTTCTTT. Translated, it gives CASRSMNTEAFF.

This clone was counted a single time. The gene calls are TRBV5-1 and TRBJ2-1; tentative D call: TRBD1 (6 bases). The germline gives CDR1 SGHRS, CDR2 YFSETQ. The V gene lost 4 bases and the J gene lost 8 bases, with 13 bases spanning the gap. The CDR3 is made up of 13 amino acids. CDR3 loop: CASSNRQVHEQFF. CDR3 sequence (DNA): TGCGCCAGCAGCAACCGACAGGTACATGAGCAGTTCTTC.

This chain uses TRBV15 with TRBJ1-4; 8 bases map to TRBD1. From germline, CDR1 is LNHNV and CDR2 YYDKDF (reference sequence). Trimming cost V 5 bases and J 3 bases; bases outside gene matches: 8. The CDR3 spans 16 residues. CDR3 protein: CATSGAGTGANEKLFF. CDR3 in DNA: TGTGCCACCAGCGGGGCAGGGACAGGAGCTAATGAAAAACTGTTTTTT.

The chain employs TRBV28 and TRBJ1-2, with a possible D match to TRBD1 (6 bases). Germline V lookup: CDR1 MDHEN, CDR2 SYDVKM. Deletions cut 1 base from V and 8 bases from J, with 17 bases between. The CDR3 runs 15 residues. CDR3 coding DNA: TGTGCCAGCAGTTTATCCCCGGGGGGCCCGGAGGGCTACACCTTC. Its translation is CASSLSPGGPEGYTF.

The chain uses TRBV29-1 and TRBJ2-3; D not resolved. V was shortened by 4 bases and J by 0 bases, with 5 bases between the two germline ends. The CDR3 spans 12 residues. Per the germline V gene, CDR1 is SQVTM and CDR2 is ANQGSEA. This CDR3 is CSVAGSTDTQYF. The CDR3 DNA is TGCAGCGTTGCCGGGAGCACAGATACGCAGTATTTT.

The chain employs TRBV5-5 and TRBJ2-1; 13 bases map to TRBD2. Germline CDR1 SGHKS, CDR2 YYEKEE (reference sequence). This CDR3 has 15 residues. The J segment lost 7 bases and the V segment lost 3 bases, leaving 4 bases of the junction unmatched. The CDR3 bases are TGTGCCAGCAGCTCGGGACTAGCGGGATATAATGAGCAGTTCTTC. Its translation is CASSSGLAGYNEQFF.

This clone was detected only once. The chain has TRBV9 and TRBJ2-3; 12 bases map to TRBD2. CDR1 SGDLS and CDR2 YYNGEE come from the germline V gene. V gave up 3 bases and J gave up 6 bases; unmatched junction bases: 8. The CDR3 is 16 residues long. This CDR3 is CASSATSGGLRDTQYF. The CDR3 DNA reads as TGTGCCAGCAGCGCAACTAGCGGGGGGTTACGGGATACGCAGTATTTT.

The chain employs TRBV19 and TRBJ2-2, with D possibly TRBD1 on 5 matching bases. The CDR3 is 13 residues long. Looked up from germline, CDR1 is LNHDA and CDR2 is SQIVND (reference sequence). The germline V and J ends were trimmed by 7 bases and 7 bases, with 13 bases remaining between them. CDR3 loop: CASKSRADGELFF. CDR3 nucleotides: TGTGCCAGTAAAAGCAGGGCAGACGGGGAGCTGTTTTTT.

The V gene is TRBV5-5, the J gene TRBJ2-2; 7 bases align to TRBD1. Trimming at V came to 2 bases and at J to 1 base, leaving 5 bases not matched to a gene. CDR3 length equals 16 residues. Germline CDR1 reads SGHKS; CDR2 reads YYEKEE (reference sequence). The CDR3, as DNA: TGTGCCAGCAGCTTAATGACAGGGAGGAACACCGGGGAGCTGTTTTTT. It is translated as CASSLMTGRNTGELFF.

The chain carries TRBV11-3 and TRBJ1-2, with 10 bases lining up with TRBD1. The CDR3 runs 14 residues. Germline CDR1 is SGHNT and CDR2 is YENEEA. V gave up 5 bases and J gave up 6 bases; unmatched junction bases: 6. CDR3 region: CASSPSGTGDGYTF. The CDR3 coding sequence is TGTGCCAGCAGCCCGTCCGGGACAGGGGATGGCTACACCTTC.

V is TRBV11-2 and J is TRBJ2-2, with no clear D. The CDR3 consists of 12 residues. The V and J ends lost 3 bases and 6 bases respectively, with 5 bases between them. Germline CDR1 SGHAT, CDR2 FQNNGV. The CDR3 protein is CASSFESGELFF. The DNA of the CDR3 is TGTGCCAGCAGCTTCGAGTCCGGGGAGCTGTTTTTT. Full variable domain (missing parts from reference TRBV11-2 and TRBJ2-2): EAGVAQSPRYKIIEKRQSVAFWCNPISGHATLYWYQQILGQGPKLLIQFQNNGVVDDSQLPKDRFSAERLKGVDSTLKIQPAKLEDSAVYLCASSFESGELFFGEGSRLTVL.

This clone appeared once. The junction departs from germline at one end; a sequencing error may be responsible. DNA of the CDR3: TGTGCCAGCAGCGAAGGGACTAGCGGGGGGAGAGGTACGCAGTATTTT. Translation gives CASSEGTSGGRGTQYF. The V call is TRBV6-1, the J call TRBJ2-3; TRBD2 agrees at 15 bases. The CDR3 spans 16 residues. The germline V gene encodes CDR1 MNHNS and CDR2 SASEGT.

The rearrangement links TRBV25-1 to TRBJ2-2; 8 bases map to TRBD2. There are 16 residues in the CDR3. Trimming removed 3 bases from V and 3 bases from J; junction bases left unmatched: 6. CDR1 is MGHDK and CDR2 is SYGVNS in the germline V gene. The CDR3 DNA is TGTGCCAGCAGTGATAACGGGGGGGCGCACACCGGGGAGCTGTTTTTT. Translation gives CASSDNGGAHTGELFF.

The chain employs TRBV5-4 and TRBJ2-2, with TRBD1 identical over 8 bases. V lost 4 bases and J lost 7; bases outside the gene matches: 12. The CDR3 totals 16 residues. CDR1 SGHNT and CDR2 YYREEE come from the germline V gene (reference sequence). CDR3 residues: CASSPWDRKIGGELFF. CDR3 in DNA: TGTGCCAGCAGCCCATGGGACAGGAAGATTGGCGGGGAGCTGTTTTTT.

The rearrangement uses TRBV27 and TRBJ2-1; D call uncertain. Trimming left V 10 bases short and J 3 bases short, with 10 bases between. Germline-derived CDR1 and CDR2 are MNHEY and SMNVEV (reference sequence). CDR3 length: 12 amino acids. This CDR3 is CATSGNYNEQFF. CDR3 DNA: TGTGCCACCTCAGGCAACTACAATGAGCAGTTCTTC.

This clone was counted once. The chain is built from TRBV15 and TRBJ2-3; 9 bases are shared with TRBD2. With 8 bases clipped from V and 6 bases from J, the junction kept 9 bases outside the gene matches. The CDR3 spans 14 residues. CDR1 is LNHNV and CDR2 is YYDKDF in the germline V gene (reference sequence). In nucleotides, the CDR3 is TGTGCCACCGCGACTAGCGGAGCTGGGGATACGCAGTATTTT. It translates to CATATSGAGDTQYF.

V usage is TRBV5-1 and J usage is TRBJ2-1; 15 nucleotides agree with TRBD2. Trimming cost V 0 bases and J 7 bases; bases outside gene matches: 14. The CDR3 covers 20 residues. The germline CDR1 and CDR2 sequences are SGHRS and YFSETQ. The CDR3 loop is CASSLGIGTSGRRIPNEQFF. CDR3 in DNA: TGCGCCAGCAGCTTGGGAATCGGGACTAGCGGGAGGAGGATCCCTAATGAGCAGTTCTTC. The variable domain in full, completed from reference TRBV5-1 and TRBJ2-1, reads KAGVTQTPRYLIKTRGQQVTLSCSPISGHRSVSWYQQTPGQGLQFLFEYFSETQRNKGNFPGRFSGRQFSNSRSEMNVSTLELGDSALYLCASSLGIGTSGRRIPNEQFFGPGTRLTVL.

This chain joins TRBV11-3 and TRBJ2-3, with 7 positions matching TRBD2. Germline trimming cut 5 bases from V and 0 bases from J; bases unmatched to any gene: 8. The CDR3 has 16 residues. Germline V gene data show CDR1 as SGHNT and CDR2 as YENEEA. CDR3 sequence: CASSPLEGGSTDTQYF. The CDR3 nucleotides read TGTGCCAGCAGCCCCCTGGAGGGAGGGAGCACAGATACGCAGTATTTT.

This clone was detected a few times. The rearrangement joins TRBV5-4 to TRBJ1-5; tentative D call: TRBD1 (6 bases). This CDR3 region has 14 residues. V was trimmed by 2 bases and J by 5 bases, leaving 11 bases between them. The germline V gene encodes CDR1 SGHNT and CDR2 YYREEE (reference sequence). The CDR3 spells CASSFGAGDQPQHF. In DNA form, the CDR3 reads TGTGCCAGCAGCTTTGGAGCAGGGGATCAGCCCCAGCATTTT. The full variable domain, rest sourced from reference TRBV5-4 and TRBJ1-5, is ETGVTQSPTHLIKTRGQQVTLRCSSQSGHNTVSWYQQALGQGPQFIFQYYREEENGRGNFPPRFSGLQFPNYSSELNVNALELDDSALYLCASSFGAGDQPQHFGDGTRLSIL.

The chain joins TRBV19 to TRBJ2-3, with TRBD2 matching over 11 bases. The CDR3 length is 15 residues. CDR1 LNHDA and CDR2 SQIVND come from the germline V gene (reference sequence). After removal of 6 bases from V and 3 bases from J, the junction contained 5 bases not matched to a gene. CDR3 amino acids: CASSETSGTTDTQYF. DNA of the CDR3: TGTGCCAGTAGCGAGACTAGCGGGACTACAGATACGCAGTATTTT.

The chain combines TRBV7-9 with TRBJ1-3; unclear D gene. The V gene lost 1 base and the J gene lost 1 base, with 8 bases spanning the gap. The V gene's germline CDR1 is SEHNR and CDR2 FQNEAQ (reference sequence). The CDR3 totals 15 residues. For the CDR3, the DNA is TGTGCCAGCAGCTTAGGATCGACTTCTGGAAACACCATATATTTT. This codes for CASSLGSTSGNTIYF.